The source of this T cell receptor beta chain is a study of memory B cells and T cells in multiple sclerosis. Study-wide results and limits: Normalization was needed because clone-set size differences affected shared clonotype counts.

With regard to this clone: Antigen specificity is unknown.

The data were produced by immunoSEQ multiplex PCR, yet TCRdb's version contains in-frame clones alone and is incomplete. The repertoire holds under 50,000 clones, with roughly 87% as singletons. CFSE-dim autoproliferating and CFSE-high non-proliferating T cells from unstimulated culture were sequenced separately. Cultures began with approximately 52 million CFSE-labeled PBMCs, unstimulated for 7 to 8 days, with replicate wells pooled. The PBMCs received about 0.51 uM CFSE and serum-free culture with no added stimuli. Per the germline V gene, CDR1 is MDHEN and CDR2 is SYDVKM. Trimming shortened V by 4 bases and J by 9 bases, and 13 bases separated the two germline ends. CDR3 length equals 14 residues.

The receptor was derived from a human donor with multiple sclerosis. The sequenced material came from PBMCs from blood kept in culture. The rearrangement uses TRBV28 and TRBJ1-6, with no clear D. The CDR3 region has the DNA TGTGCCAGCAGTTATGGGGTTTTTGGTTCACCCCTCCACTTT. Encoded protein: CASSYGVFGSPLHF.